What follows describes a single T cell receptor beta chain. TCRdb recomputed calls from the 5' RACE reads with MiXCR, one row per CDR3 protein. The sample lists hundreds of thousands of distinct CDR3 sequences, around 24% occurring once. This entry belongs to a study of identical twins. This CDR3 contains 16 residues. Per the germline V gene, CDR1 is SEHNR and CDR2 is FQNEAQ (reference sequence). V shed 5 bases, J shed 2 bases, and the junction held 6 bases outside the gene matches. These data also featured in a second study, about T cells expressing NK-cell markers.

This clonotype was obtained from a woman between 18 and 29 years old in good health. This chain uses TRBV7-9 with TRBJ2-1, with TRBD2 identical over 10 bases. The specimen sequenced was CD4+ T cells sorted from blood. The CDR3: CASSAGLADPYNEQFF. The CDR3 DNA reads TGTGCCAGCAGCGCAGGACTAGCGGACCCCTACAATGAGCAGTTCTTC.